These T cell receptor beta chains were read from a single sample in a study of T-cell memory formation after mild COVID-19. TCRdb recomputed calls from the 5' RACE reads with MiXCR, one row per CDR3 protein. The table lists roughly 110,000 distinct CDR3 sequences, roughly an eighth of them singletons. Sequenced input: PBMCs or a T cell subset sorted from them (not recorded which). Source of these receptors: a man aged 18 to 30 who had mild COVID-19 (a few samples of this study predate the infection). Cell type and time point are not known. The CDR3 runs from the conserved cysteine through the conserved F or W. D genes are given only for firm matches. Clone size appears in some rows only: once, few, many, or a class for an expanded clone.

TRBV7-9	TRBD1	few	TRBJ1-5	TGTGCCAGCAGCTCGCAGGGGGTTAGCAATCAGCCCCAGCATTTT	CASSSQGVSNQPQHF
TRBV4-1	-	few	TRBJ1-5	TGCGCCAGCAGCGTGGCCACCGGTCAGCCCCAGCATTTT	CASSVATGQPQHF
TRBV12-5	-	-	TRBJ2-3	TGTGCTAGTGGCACCCTTGACAGGTATGGGTCGGATACGCAGTATTTT	CASGTLDRYGSDTQYF
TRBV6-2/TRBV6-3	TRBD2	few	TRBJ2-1	TGTGCCAGCAGCCCGGGACTAGCGGGGGAGCAGTTCTTC	CASSPGLAGEQFF
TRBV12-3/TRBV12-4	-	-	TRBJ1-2	TGTGCCAGCAGCACAGCTCATGGCTACACCTTC	CASSTAHGYTF
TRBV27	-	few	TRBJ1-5	TGTGCCAGCAGTCCCAGTGGGGGAGGGTATAGCAATCAGCCCCAGCATTTT	CASSPSGGGYSNQPQHF
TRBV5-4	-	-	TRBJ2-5	TGTGCCAGCAGCTTAGCACCGTTCCAAGAGACCCAGTACTTC	CASSLAPFQETQYF
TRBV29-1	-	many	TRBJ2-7	TGCAGCGTTGTATTCCAGGGAACTGCCGAGCAGTACTTC	CSVVFQGTAEQYF
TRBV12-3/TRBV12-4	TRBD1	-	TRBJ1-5	TGTGCCAGCAGCGGACAGGGCGGCAATCAGCCCCAGCATTTT	CASSGQGGNQPQHF
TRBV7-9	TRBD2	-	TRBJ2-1	TGTGCCAGCAGCTCCGGGGGGGCTGACTACAATGAGCAGTTCTTC	CASSSGGADYNEQFF
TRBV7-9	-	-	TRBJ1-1	TGTGCCAGCAGCTTTGCCCCCGGACAGCGGGACACTGAAGCTTTCTTT	CASSFAPGQRDTEAFF
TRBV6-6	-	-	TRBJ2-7	TGTGCCAGCAGTTACGCGTCCCGGGACGGGTACGAGCAGTACTTC	CASSYASRDGYEQYF
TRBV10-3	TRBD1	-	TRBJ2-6	TGTGCCATCAGTGACTCAGGGGGCGCTGGGGCCAACGTCCTGACTTTC	CAISDSGGAGANVLTF
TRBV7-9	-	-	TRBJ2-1	TGTGCCAGCAGCCAGGGAGGCAGGTGGAACTACAATGAGCAGTTCTTC	CASSQGGRWNYNEQFF
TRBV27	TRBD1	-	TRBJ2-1	TGTGCCAGCAGTGTCCGGGACAGGGGCGACAATGAGCAGTTCTTC	CASSVRDRGDNEQFF